This TCR beta chain was found in a study of shared clonotypes between healthy human individuals. Study information: Every donor yielded three CD4 naive, three CD4 memory, two CD8 naive and one CD8 memory plate.

Every subset's genomic DNA went evenly onto several immunoSEQ plates. Produced via immunoSEQ multiplex PCR; TCRdb's table is partial and in-frame only. This table has some 2,400,000 clones, nearly 97% appearing once. From germline, CDR1 is MNHNS and CDR2 SASEGT. V lost 6 bases and J lost 4, with 12 bases in between. CDR3 length equals 13 residues. Donors, healthy HIV-negative adults, lacked recent acute infections or vaccinations. The chain recombines TRBV6-1 with TRBJ1-1; unclear D gene. The sample comprised naive CD4+ T cells sorted from blood. Described subset: CD45RA+ positively selected. The sequence was obtained from a man between 18 and 29 years old in good health. The CDR3 spells CASRGLGPTEAFF. Written as DNA, the CDR3 is TGTGCCAGCAGGGGCCTCGGCCCCACTGAAGCTTTCTTT.